Shown below are 25 T cell receptor beta chains from a single sample sequenced in a study of pediatric ulcerative colitis. Produced via immunoSEQ multiplex PCR; TCRdb's table is partial and in-frame only. This repertoire shows fewer than 45,000 clones, around four fifths found once; its top ten account for more than 20%. Sequenced sample: blood. Every receptor here comes from a girl between 10 and 17 years old with moderate ulcerative colitis.

The gene calls are TRBV4-1 and TRBJ1-1; perhaps TRBD1 as D (5 bases). From germline, CDR1 is MGHRA and CDR2 YSYEKL. CDR3 length: 16 residues. The germline V and J ends were trimmed by 1 base and 3 bases, with 15 bases remaining between them. The CDR3 coding sequence is TGCGCCAGCAGCCAAGGACAGCCACCGGAGGACACTGAAGCTTTCTTT. It is translated as CASSQGQPPEDTEAFF.

J is TRBJ2-1 and V is TRBV7-7; D is possibly TRBD1 or TRBD2 (5 bases each). Trimming took off 5 bases at V and 13 bases at J, with 18 bases between the two ends. From germline, CDR1 is SSHAT and CDR2 FNYEAQ (reference sequence). This CDR3 contains 13 residues. The CDR3 sequence: CASSPRIEGKQFF. CDR3 DNA: TGTGCCAGCAGCCCCCGGATAGAGGGGAAACAGTTCTTC.

This clone was counted between two and nine times. The genes are TRBV27 and TRBJ2-7, with D tentatively TRBD2 (5 bases). CDR1 and CDR2 from the germline V gene are MNHEY and SMNVEV (reference sequence). The V gene lost 5 bases and the J gene lost 7 bases, with 9 bases spanning the gap. The CDR3 covers 11 residues. CDR3 DNA: TGTGCCAGCAGTGTCTCGGGGGAGCAGTACTTC. This codes for CASSVSGEQYF.

This clone was found once. The V call is TRBV30, the J call TRBJ1-6; 9 bases fit TRBD1. V trimming: 3 bases; J trimming: 4 bases; junction bases outside the gene matches: 4. Per germline, CDR1 GTSNPN and CDR2 SVGIG (reference sequence). This CDR3 has 15 amino acids. CDR3 amino acids: CAWREGTGYNSPLHF. As DNA, the CDR3 is TGTGCCTGGAGAGAAGGGACAGGGTATAATTCACCCCTCCACTTT. Full variable domain (remainder filled in from reference TRBV30 and TRBJ1-6): SQTIHQWPATLVQPVGSPLSLECTVEGTSNPNLYWYRQAAGRGLQLLFYSVGIGQISSEVPQNLSASRPQDRQFILSSKKLLLSDSGFYLCAWREGTGYNSPLHFGNGTRLTVT.

V usage is TRBV28 and J usage is TRBJ2-1; the match to TRBD1 covers 7 bases. Germline lookup yields CDR1 MDHEN and CDR2 SYDVKM. The CDR3 sequence is 14 residues long. V was clipped by 6 bases and J by 2 bases; unmatched bases: 4. Here the CDR3 DNA reads TGTGCCAGCAGCCCGGGACAGACCTACAATGAGCAGTTCTTC. Its protein product is CASSPGQTYNEQFF.

This clone was counted between two and nine times. This sequence joins TRBV4-1 and TRBJ1-2; maybe TRBD1 (6 bases). The CDR3 length is 15 residues. In germline, CDR1 is MGHRA, CDR2 YSYEKL. V lost 2 bases to trimming and J lost 5 bases, with 15 bases between them. CDR3 region: CASSQSIQGRYGYTF. The CDR3 nucleotides read TGCGCCAGCAGCCAATCTATACAGGGACGGTATGGCTACACCTTC.

V and J are TRBV29-1 and TRBJ2-1; TRBD2 matches 9 bases. Losses at the gene ends were 4 bases for V and 4 bases for J; bases not matched to a gene: 23. Germline loops: CDR1 SQVTM, CDR2 ANQGSEA. The CDR3 loop spans 20 amino acids. The CDR3 loop reads CSVAGVWASGDPGIYNEQFF. For the CDR3, the DNA is TGCAGCGTTGCCGGCGTTTGGGCTAGCGGGGACCCGGGCATATACAATGAGCAGTTCTTC.

This clone has just a few counts. This chain links TRBV6-5 with TRBJ1-2; 12 bases fit TRBD1. Unmatched junction bases numbered 4, after V lost 6 bases and J lost 2 bases. The germline CDR1 and CDR2 sequences are MNHEY and SVGAGI. CDR3 length: 15 amino acids. In DNA, the CDR3 is TGTGCCAGCAGCCGGGACAGGGGGCGCAACTATGGCTACACCTTC. Translation: CASSRDRGRNYGYTF.

The rearrangement joins TRBV5-1 to TRBJ2-7, with unresolved D. Trimming took 4 bases from V and 0 from J, leaving 14 bases between them. CDR1 and CDR2 from the germline V gene are SGHRS and YFSETQ. CDR3 length: 15 residues. The CDR3, as DNA: TGCGCCAGCAGCCCCGTGCTGGGAAGCTCCTACGAGCAGTACTTC. This codes for CASSPVLGSSYEQYF.

The chain joins TRBV9 to TRBJ2-3; TRBD2 matches 10 bases. V gave up 1 base and J gave up 6 bases; unmatched junction bases: 5. This CDR3 has 15 residues. Germline CDR1 is SGDLS and CDR2 is YYNGEE. The CDR3 protein is CASSVLAGESDTQYF. CDR3 in DNA: TGTGCCAGCAGCGTACTAGCGGGGGAATCGGATACGCAGTATTTT.

This chain links TRBV6-5 with TRBJ2-7; D is unresolved. V lost 5 bases and J lost 3, with 8 bases in between. Germline V gene data show CDR1 as MNHEY and CDR2 as SVGAGI. The CDR3 has 12 residues. The CDR3 protein is CASSNSYYEQYF. The CDR3 DNA follows: TGTGCCAGCAGTAATAGCTACTACGAGCAGTACTTC.

This chain links TRBV28 with TRBJ1-2; the D is unclear. CDR3 length: 14 amino acids. With 11 bases removed from V and 1 base from J, the gap between germline ends came to 17 bases. Germline V CDR1 and CDR2: MDHEN, SYDVKM. Here the CDR3 reads CASGRPALNYGYTF. CDR3 sequence (DNA): TGTGCCTCGGGGAGGCCCGCACTTAACTATGGCTACACCTTC.

The chain couples TRBV2 to TRBJ2-7, with no clear D. This CDR3 has 14 amino acids. Germline CDR1 reads SNHLY; CDR2 reads FYNNEI. The germline V and J ends were trimmed by 0 bases and 6 bases, with 12 bases remaining between them. The CDR3: CASSEALSFTEQYF. In nucleotides, the CDR3 is TGTGCCAGCAGTGAAGCGCTCAGTTTCACCGAGCAGTACTTC.

CDR3 nucleotides: TGTGCCAGCAGCCACTCGGGCATGATCCACGAGCAGTACTTC. Translating it yields CASSHSGMIHEQYF. This chain connects TRBV28 to TRBJ2-7; D is ambiguous. The CDR3 covers 14 residues. Per the germline V gene, CDR1 is MDHEN and CDR2 is SYDVKM. V gave up 6 bases and J gave up 5 bases, with 17 bases separating them.

This rearrangement joins TRBV21-1 to TRBJ2-2. TRBV21-1 is marked as a pseudogene. The CDR3 contains 16 residues. CDR3 residues: CASSEVRPKPPGELFF. CDR3 bases: TGTGCCAGCAGCGAAGTTAGGCCTAAACCCCCCGGGGAGCTGTTTTTT.

The sample holds one count of this clone. The chain couples TRBV7-9 to TRBJ2-2; 7 bases map to TRBD2. V shed 5 bases, J shed 2 bases, and the junction held 2 bases outside the gene matches. The length of the CDR3 is 14 residues. Germline V gives CDR1 SEHNR, CDR2 FQNEAQ (reference sequence). CDR3 bases: TGTGCCAGCAGCGGGGGACTAAACACCGGGGAGCTGTTTTTT. Amino acid sequence: CASSGGLNTGELFF.

The V gene is TRBV7-2, the J gene TRBJ1-2; D gene uncertain. The CDR3 contains 12 residues. The germline gives CDR1 SGHTA, CDR2 FQGNSA. V dropped 5 bases and J dropped 2 bases, with 6 bases sitting between them. For the CDR3, the DNA is TGTGCCAGCAGCATACGAAACTATGGCTACACCTTC. Protein sequence: CASSIRNYGYTF.

The chain combines TRBV7-9 with TRBJ2-1; D is uncertain. The CDR3 covers 11 residues. Germline CDR1 is SEHNR and CDR2 is FQNEAQ (reference sequence). V was trimmed by 1 base and J by 7 bases, leaving 2 bases between them. The CDR3 loop is CASSLENEQFF. In DNA, the CDR3 is TGTGCCAGCAGCTTAGAAAATGAGCAGTTCTTC.

This clone was found once. The chain combines TRBV6-5 with TRBJ1-2, with D perhaps matching TRBD1 (5 bases). This CDR3 comprises 13 residues. The germline V and J ends were trimmed by 6 bases and 5 bases, with 13 bases remaining between them. CDR1 and CDR2 (germline): MNHEY, SVGAGI. The CDR3 sequence: CASSEQVLYGYTF. The CDR3 DNA is TGTGCCAGCAGCGAACAGGTCCTATATGGCTACACCTTC.

In this sample, this clone turned up once. The chain couples TRBV2 to TRBJ2-3; 8 bases are shared with TRBD2. This CDR3 spans 14 amino acids. With 10 bases clipped from V and 2 bases from J, the junction kept 8 bases outside the gene matches. Germline V gene data show CDR1 as SNHLY and CDR2 as FYNNEI. In nucleotides, the CDR3 is TGTGCCACCAACGGGAGGGCGTACACAGATACGCAGTATTTT. The encoded protein is CATNGRAYTDTQYF.

CDR3 in DNA: TGTGCCATCAGTGAGCTGAGACAGGGCCCTACAGGGGATGGCTACACCTTC. Protein sequence: CAISELRQGPTGDGYTF. J is TRBJ1-2 and V is TRBV10-3, with 7 bases fitting TRBD1. The CDR3 has 17 amino acids. V lost 2 bases to trimming and J lost 6 bases; unmatched junction nucleotides: 15. CDR1 is ENHRY and CDR2 is SYGVKD in the germline V gene.

The chain recombines TRBV6-6 with TRBJ1-5; 7 bases match TRBD1. The germline V gene encodes CDR1 MNHNY and CDR2 SVGAGI (reference sequence). V lost 4 bases, J lost 5 bases, and 2 bases stayed unmatched. This CDR3 region has 13 residues. CDR3 sequence reads: CASSFGQDQPQHF. CDR3 DNA: TGTGCCAGCAGTTTCGGACAGGATCAGCCCCAGCATTTT.

The CDR3 region is CASSFGLAGVYEQFF. The CDR3 nucleotides read TGTGCCAGCAGTTTCGGACTAGCGGGAGTTTATGAGCAGTTCTTC. The chain is built from TRBV27 and TRBJ2-1, with 13 bases aligning to TRBD2. CDR1 is MNHEY, CDR2 SMNVEV, per germline (reference sequence). The CDR3 consists of 15 residues. J lost 8 bases, V lost 3 bases, and 4 bases had no gene match.

The chain employs TRBV5-6 and TRBJ1-2, with 8 bases aligning to TRBD1. Germline V gene data show CDR1 as SGHDT and CDR2 as YYEEEE. J gave up 4 bases and V 2 bases, and 7 bases lay outside the gene matches. There are 15 residues in the CDR3. As DNA, the CDR3 is TGTGCCAGCAGCTTTGACGTCCAGGGGGCCTATGGCTACACCTTC. This gives the protein CASSFDVQGAYGYTF.

The V and J genes are TRBV4-3 and TRBJ1-1; a weak D match, TRBD1 (5 bases). V lost 2 bases to trimming and J lost 0 bases, with 10 bases between them. Per the germline V gene, CDR1 is LGHNA and CDR2 is YSLEER. There are 15 residues in the CDR3. The CDR3 DNA sequence: TGCGCCAGCAGCCAATTGACAGTCCTGAACACTGAAGCTTTCTTT. It translates to CASSQLTVLNTEAFF.